Listed below are T cell receptor beta chains from one sample, sequenced in a study of cytomegalovirus exposure and HLA in healthy donors. Generated by immunoSEQ multiplex PCR, the TCRdb table keeps only in-frame clones and is missing some. The profile shows just over 150,000 clones, approximately 84% of them singletons. The source material was PBMCs. The receptors here all came from a woman in her late teens or twenties in good health and CMV-seronegative. Each CDR3 is given with its conserved first and last residue. The D gene is left open where the match is weak. Only some rows state a clone size, as once, few, many or a class for expanded clones.

-	TRBJ2-5	TRBV7-2	-	CASRHAGSQETQYF	TGTGCCAGCAGACACGCGGGGTCCCAAGAGACCCAGTACTTC
once	TRBJ1-2	TRBV7-3	TRBD1	CASSLRTGDNYGYTF	TGTGCCAGCAGCTTAAGGACAGGGGATAACTATGGCTACACCTTC
-	TRBJ2-7	TRBV6-6	TRBD2	CASSYSAGVAEQYF	TGTGCCAGCAGTTACTCTGCGGGGGTTGCTGAGCAGTACTTC
-	TRBJ2-3	TRBV28	-	CASSPNRWADTQYF	TGTGCCAGCAGTCCGAACCGGTGGGCTGATACGCAGTATTTT
-	TRBJ2-1	TRBV5-6	TRBD2	CASSPNPGLATYNEQFF	TGTGCCAGCAGCCCCAACCCGGGACTAGCAACATACAATGAGCAGTTCTTC
-	TRBJ1-5	TRBV6-1	-	CASSEFGPAGGLQHF	TGTGCCAGCAGTGAATTTGGTCCAGCCGGCGGGCTCCAGCATTTT
-	TRBJ2-3	TRBV23-1	TRBD2	CASSRRLADTDTQYF	TGCGCCAGCAGTCGCCGACTAGCGGACACAGATACGCAGTATTTT
-	TRBJ2-1	TRBV18	-	CASSLPGHNDDEQFF	TGTGCCAGCTCACTTCCGGGACATAACGACGATGAGCAGTTCTTC
once	TRBJ2-7	TRBV27	-	CASSSSGTDSSYEQYF	TGTGCCAGCAGTAGCTCCGGGACGGACAGCTCCTACGAGCAGTACTTC
-	TRBJ1-1	TRBV20-1	-	CSASRGEAFF	TGCAGTGCTAGCAGGGGAGAAGCTTTCTTT
-	TRBJ2-1	TRBV19	-	CASGGPNEQFF	TGTGCCAGTGGAGGGCCGAATGAGCAGTTCTTC
-	TRBJ1-5	TRBV28	-	CASSLPALQTYSNQPQHF	TGTGCCAGCAGTTTACCCGCCCTCCAGACTTATAGCAATCAGCCCCAGCATTTT
-	TRBJ2-7	TRBV7-7	TRBD1	CASSQGTDPYEQYF	TGTGCTAGCAGCCAGGGGACAGATCCCTACGAGCAGTACTTC
-	TRBJ1-3	TRBV29-1	-	CSVAPLGPGNTIYF	TGCAGCGTCGCCCCCTTGGGGCCCGGAAACACCATATATTTT